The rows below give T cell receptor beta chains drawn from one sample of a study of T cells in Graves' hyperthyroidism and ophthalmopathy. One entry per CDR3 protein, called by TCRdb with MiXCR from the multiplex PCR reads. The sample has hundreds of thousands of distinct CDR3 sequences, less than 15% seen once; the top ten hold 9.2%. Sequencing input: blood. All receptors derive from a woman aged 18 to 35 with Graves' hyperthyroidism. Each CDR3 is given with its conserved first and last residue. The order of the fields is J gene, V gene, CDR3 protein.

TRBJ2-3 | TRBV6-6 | CASSYSWGNTDTQYF
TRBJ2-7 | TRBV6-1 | CATRSGLSYEQYF
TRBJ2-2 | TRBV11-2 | CASSLMRGANTGELFF
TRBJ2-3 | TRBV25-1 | CASSDTSNRLTDTQYF
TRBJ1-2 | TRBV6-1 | CASRSPGTEKIGYTF
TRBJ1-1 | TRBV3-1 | CASSPRTGKLWGTEAFF
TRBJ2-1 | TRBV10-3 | CAISSASGGSSYNEQFF
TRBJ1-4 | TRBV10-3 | CAISESGGTNEKLFF
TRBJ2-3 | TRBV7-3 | CASSLALAENTDTQYF
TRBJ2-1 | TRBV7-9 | CASSFTEGLANEQFF
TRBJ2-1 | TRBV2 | CASSERQGEQFF
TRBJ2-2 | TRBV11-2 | CASSLGLPLTFPGELFF
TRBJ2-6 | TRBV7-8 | CASSKDRVKLTGANVLTF
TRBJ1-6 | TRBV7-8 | CASSLGRGPSPLHF
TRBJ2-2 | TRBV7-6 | CASSGGGLNTGELFF
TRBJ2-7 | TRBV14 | CASSQGTGRFYEQYF
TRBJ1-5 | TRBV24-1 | CATSDSYQPQHF
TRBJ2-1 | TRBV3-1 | CASSQASRYNEQFF
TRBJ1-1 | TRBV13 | CASSWTGGRTEAFF
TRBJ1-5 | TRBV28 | CASNPYPTAYSNQPQHF
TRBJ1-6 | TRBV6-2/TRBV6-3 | CASSYEGSDNSPLHF
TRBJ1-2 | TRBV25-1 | CASSPGSTYGYTF
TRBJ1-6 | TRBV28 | CASIRPGTSPLHF
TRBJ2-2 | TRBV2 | CASKATGTNTGELFF